This T cell receptor (beta chain) was sequenced in a study of blood T cell repertoires in COVID-19. Study in general: PBMCs, B-cell-depleted T cells, or T cells were the source of the cDNA or gDNA that made up the material.

The CDR3 contains 13 residues. The ends lost 7 bases at V and 5 bases at J; junction bases unmatched: 7. Germline values: CDR1 MNHEY, CDR2 SVGAGI. Each participant's cohort was designated according to participant-reported clinical history. Donors in Cohort 3 counted as recovered after two negative PCRs, clearance, or symptom resolution. Under the authors' procedure: From reference gene primer amplification, estimates of nucleated cell counts were derived. The table came from immunoSEQ multiplex PCR; TCRdb's copy has only in-frame clones and leaves some out. Clone size and V and J calls were adopted from that table, with D and trimming inferred from the DNA. Of approximately 350,000 clones detected, 85% to 90% appear once; the ten largest clones hold around 1%.

The clonotype was recovered from a man between 18 and 35 years old who had recovered from COVID-19. The chain has TRBV6-5 and TRBJ2-5; TRBD1 aligns across 7 bases. Sequenced material: PBMCs or T cells enriched from blood (not recorded which). The CDR3, as DNA: TGTGCCAGCAAGAGGGGGCGAACGGAGACCCAGTACTTC. Protein: CASKRGRTETQYF.